Detailed here is one TCR beta chain. The junction had 5 bases not matched to a gene; V was cut back by 5 bases and J by 2 bases. The CDR3 contains 15 residues. Per germline, CDR1 MNHEY and CDR2 SVGEGT. Method: immunoSEQ multiplex PCR; TCRdb's copy keeps in-frame clones and lacks some. The repertoire holds over 100,000 clones, with around nine tenths as singletons. The data originate from a study of T cell responses to AZD1222 COVID-19 vaccine. The origin of this receptor is an adult in good health. The sample here was peripheral blood, taken on day 0 of AZD1222 vaccination. The V call is TRBV6-2 or TRBV6-3, the J call TRBJ2-5, with TRBD1 matching over 10 bases. The CDR3 DNA is TGTGCCAGCAGTCGGACAGGGGGATTTCAAGAGACCCAGTACTTC. Amino acids: CASSRTGGFQETQYF.